Listed below are T cell receptor beta chains from one sample, sequenced in a study of cytomegalovirus exposure and HLA in healthy donors. Some clones are missing from TCRdb's copy, which holds only in-frame ones; the method was immunoSEQ multiplex PCR. Here the sample table reports around 55,000 clones. Sequences were obtained from PBMCs. Source of these receptors: a man aged 45-65 years in good health and CMV-seropositive. Both conserved end residues are part of each CDR3. The D gene is left open where the match is weak.

cdr3_aa: CASSVGWPSYNSPLHF
cdr3_nt: TGTGCCAGCAGCGTAGGCTGGCCCTCCTATAATTCACCCCTCCACTTT
d_call: NA
j_call: TRBJ1-6
v_call: TRBV9

cdr3_aa: CASSSDTAWVQFF
cdr3_nt: TGTGCCAGCAGCTCGGACACCGCTTGGGTGCAGTTCTTC
d_call: NA
j_call: TRBJ2-1
v_call: TRBV5-6

cdr3_aa: CASSLGQLMNTEAFF
cdr3_nt: TGTGCCAGCAGCTTGGGACAGCTCATGAACACTGAAGCTTTCTTT
d_call: NA
j_call: TRBJ1-1
v_call: TRBV5-6

cdr3_aa: CASSPPGVPGNEQYF
cdr3_nt: TGTGCCAGCAGCCCCCCAGGGGTCCCTGGGAACGAGCAGTACTTC
d_call: NA
j_call: TRBJ2-7
v_call: TRBV7-9

cdr3_aa: CASSPRVAGATYEQYF
cdr3_nt: TGTGCCAGCAGCCCCCGGGTAGCGGGAGCCACCTACGAGCAGTACTTC
d_call: TRBD2
j_call: TRBJ2-7
v_call: TRBV7-2

cdr3_aa: CASGLGRGNTGELFF
cdr3_nt: TGTGCTAGTGGTTTGGGCCGGGGGAACACCGGGGAGCTGTTTTTT
d_call: NA
j_call: TRBJ2-2
v_call: TRBV12-5

cdr3_aa: CASSPGTSPNTEAFF
cdr3_nt: TGTGCCAGCAGTCCCGGGACATCCCCGAACACTGAAGCTTTCTTT
d_call: NA
j_call: TRBJ1-1
v_call: TRBV27

cdr3_aa: CASSEQGLETQYF
cdr3_nt: TGTGCCAGCAGTGAACAGGGACTAGAGACCCAGTACTTC
d_call: NA
j_call: TRBJ2-5
v_call: TRBV2

cdr3_aa: CAKHRDRGPVLNTGELFF
cdr3_nt: TGTGCCAAACACCGGGACAGGGGGCCCGTACTGAACACCGGGGAGCTGTTTTTT
d_call: TRBD1
j_call: TRBJ2-2
v_call: TRBV5-8

cdr3_aa: CASSLGQGVYEQYF
cdr3_nt: TGCGCCAGCAGCCTAGGACAGGGCGTCTACGAGCAGTACTTC
d_call: TRBD1
j_call: TRBJ2-7
v_call: TRBV5-1

cdr3_aa: CASSLESLTGSEAFF
cdr3_nt: TGTGCCAGCAGCTTGGAGTCCCTCACAGGGTCTGAAGCTTTCTTT
d_call: NA
j_call: TRBJ1-1
v_call: TRBV5-6

cdr3_aa: CASSQTSAGEQYF
cdr3_nt: TGCGCCAGCAGCCAAACTAGCGCGGGAGAGCAGTACTTC
d_call: TRBD2
j_call: TRBJ2-7
v_call: TRBV4-3

cdr3_aa: CASSFRGGIEQFF
cdr3_nt: TGTGCCAGCAGCTTCCGGGGCGGGATTGAGCAGTTCTTC
d_call: NA
j_call: TRBJ2-1
v_call: TRBV7-3

cdr3_aa: CASTPGTLYEQYF
cdr3_nt: TGTGCCAGCACTCCTGGGACTCTCTACGAGCAGTACTTC
d_call: NA
j_call: TRBJ2-7
v_call: TRBV2